The 19 T cell receptor beta chains below come from one sample, sequenced in a study of tumor and adjacent non-tumor tissue in lung cancer. No cell sorting was done before RNA was extracted from the tissue. More than 3 cm separated this lung sample from the edge of the tumor. Three rounds of nested PCR, following a modified ARM-PCR protocol, produced the TCRbeta library. TCRdb reanalysed the multiplex PCR reads using MiXCR and keeps one entry per CDR3 protein. The data hold 77,000 or so distinct CDR3 sequences, with less than 85% observed a single time. Material for sequencing was distant non-tumor lung tissue. These receptors were taken from a man between 70 and 80 years old with non-small cell lung cancer.

About this clonotype itself: A much larger clonotype is one base distant, so this may be a read error. V and J are TRBV29-1 and TRBJ2-2; tentatively, D is TRBD2 (6 bases). CDR1 and CDR2 (germline): SQVTM, ANQGSEA. CDR3 length: 17 amino acids. The CDR3 protein is CCVGGPPLGGDTGELFF. The CDR3 DNA sequence: TGCTGCGTGGGGGGACCCCCCCTGGGAGGAGACACCGGGGAGCTGTTTTTT.

V usage is TRBV28 and J usage is TRBJ2-7; TRBD2 might be the D (5 bases). The length of the CDR3 is 12 residues. In germline, CDR1 is MDHEN, CDR2 SYDVKM. V lost 7 bases and J 1 base, leaving 8 bases between the germline ends. CDR3 nucleotide sequence: TGTGCCAGCACATGGACTTCCTACGAGCAGTACTTC. Residues: CASTWTSYEQYF.

Turning to this clonotype: At one end the junction does not follow the germline gene, possibly because of a read error. This chain links TRBV29-1 with TRBJ2-3, with D tentatively TRBD1 (5 bases). Germline V gene lookup returns CDR1 SQVTM and CDR2 ANQGSEA. The CDR3 contains 14 residues. CDR3: CSIERPQGTDRQYF. Here the CDR3 DNA reads TGCAGCATCGAGAGGCCGCAGGGCACAGATAGGCAGTATTTT.

This clonotype appeared a few times. The genes are TRBV11-3 and TRBJ2-1; D is ambiguous. Trimming pared 9 bases from V and 6 bases from J, leaving 15 bases between. Germline V lookup: CDR1 SGHNT, CDR2 YENEEA. This CDR3 has 13 residues. The CDR3 loop reads CARSPNRGNEQFF. CDR3 DNA: TGTGCCAGGAGCCCTAACAGAGGCAATGAGCAGTTCTTC.

On this clonotype itself: Relative to the germline gene, one junction end is altered; a read error may explain this. The rearrangement links TRBV4-1 to TRBJ1-5; no clear D. This CDR3 comprises 15 residues. Germline values: CDR1 MGHRA, CDR2 YSYEKL. The CDR3 bases are TGCGCCAGCAGCCAAGGACGTTTGGGTAGTCAGCCCCAGCGTTTT. This encodes CASSQGRLGSQPQRF.

Turning to this clonotype: At one boundary the junction diverges from the germline segment, which might be a read error. CDR3 coding DNA: TGCGCCTGCTGCTTCGCCAATTCAAGGAACACTGAAGCTTTCTTT. Translation: CACCFANSRNTEAFF. The V gene is TRBV11-2, the J gene TRBJ1-1; D gene ambiguous. This CDR3 has 15 amino acids. Germline-derived CDR1 and CDR2 are SGHAT and FQNNGV.

A remark on this clonotype: The missing conserved phenylalanine or tryptophan at the end of this CDR3 makes a read error likely. The genes are TRBV12-3 or TRBV12-4 and TRBJ1-3; D perhaps matches TRBD1 (5 bases). The V end was cut by 9 bases, the J end by 7 bases, with 10 bases between. CDR3 length equals 11 residues. The CDR3, as DNA: TGTGCCAGTAGAAGGGGCAACACCATATATGTT. Translation gives CASRRGNTIYV.

In its sample, this clonotype was seen once. Mismatch with germline at one junction end may stem from a read error. This chain links TRBV4-2 with TRBJ1-1, with 8 bases aligning to TRBD1. From germline, CDR1 is LGHNA and CDR2 YNFKEQ. This CDR3 contains 15 residues. CDR3 in DNA: TGTGCCAACAGCCAAGGGGGACAGGCGGGCACTGAAGCTTTCTTC. The encoded protein is CANSQGGQAGTEAFF.

This clonotype was observed many times. V is TRBV5-6 and J is TRBJ2-1; a possible D gene is TRBD2 (7 bases). The V gene's germline CDR1 is SGHDT and CDR2 YYEEEE. Trimming removed 2 bases at V and 5 bases at J, with 17 bases between. This CDR3 has 16 amino acids. The CDR3 reads CASSFLGGAPDNEQFF. Here the CDR3 DNA reads TGTGCCAGCAGCTTCCTTGGGGGGGCCCCCGACAATGAGCAGTTCTTC.

Note on this clonotype: The germline gene is not matched at one end of the junction; a read error may be the cause. The V and J genes are TRBV10-3 and TRBJ2-1, with D perhaps matching TRBD1 or TRBD2 (5 bases each). Germline V gene sequence: CDR1 ENHRY, CDR2 SYGVKD. This CDR3 is built from 15 residues. CDR3: CAISEKGSSYNEHFF. In nucleotides, the CDR3 is TGTGCCATCAGTGAGAAGGGGAGTTCCTACAATGAGCATTTCTTC.

For this clonotype: Compared with germline, one end of the junction differs, possibly owing to a read error. The J gene is TRBJ1-2, the V gene TRBV12-3 or TRBV12-4, with D perhaps matching TRBD1 (6 bases). The CDR3 sequence is 15 residues long. The CDR3 bases are TGTGCCAGCAGTGCGACCGGGACACCAAACTATGGCCACACCTTC. Its protein is CASSATGTPNYGHTF.

To note about this clonotype: A junction end diverges from the germline sequence, so it may reflect a read error. The chain couples TRBV5-8 to TRBJ2-5, with D maybe TRBD1 (5 bases). The CDR3 consists of 14 residues. CDR1 SGHTS and CDR2 YDEGEE come from the germline V gene. CDR3 in DNA: TGTACCAGCAGCGTACGTGGGGCCCGCGAGACCCAGTACTTC. It codes for CTSSVRGARETQYF.

Regarding this clonotype: The junction does not match germline at one end; this may be a read error. The chain has TRBV6-2 or TRBV6-3 and TRBJ2-7; 9 bases map to TRBD1. This CDR3 comprises 15 residues. Per germline, CDR1 MNHEY and CDR2 SVGEGT. CDR3: CTSGNKTGGSYEQYF. In DNA form, the CDR3 reads TGTACCAGCGGTAATAAGACAGGGGGATCCTACGAGCAGTACTTC.

With respect to this clonotype: This could be a read error, since a much larger clone is one nucleotide away. The chain uses TRBV6-5 and TRBJ1-5, with D tentatively TRBD1 (5 bases). This CDR3 comprises 15 residues. With 7 bases removed from V and 3 bases from J, the gap between germline ends came to 16 bases. From germline, CDR1 is MNHEY and CDR2 SVGAGI. The CDR3 nucleotides read TGTGCCAGCATGGGGGGAGGGACGGACAATCAGCCCCAGCATTTT. Protein sequence: CASMGGGTDNQPQHF.

This clonotype was detected only a few times. A read error may be the cause here, since a much bigger clone is one base away. The chain couples TRBV20-1 to TRBJ1-1; D remains unclear. Between the trimmed V and J ends, which lost 6 bases and 12 bases, there was a span of 17 bases. The CDR3 is made up of 11 amino acids. The germline V gene has CDR1 DFQATT and CDR2 SNEGSKA (reference sequence). The CDR3, as DNA: TGCAGTGCAAATCAAGGAGTGAAAACTTTCTTT. Amino acids: CSANQGVKTFF.

The J gene is TRBJ1-1, the V gene TRBV11-3, with 7 bases lining up with TRBD1. With V trimmed by 6 bases and J by 13 bases, 23 bases remained unmatched. This CDR3 region has 16 residues. Per germline, CDR1 SGHNT and CDR2 YENEEA. The CDR3 DNA follows: TGTGCCAGCAGTTTCCGGGACAGACCCCTGAACACTGGAGTTTTCTTT. This translates into CASSFRDRPLNTGVFF.

Turning to this clonotype: A much larger clone differs by one base, so this may be a read error. V and J are TRBV6-6 and TRBJ1-5; D may be TRBD1 (6 bases). TRBJ2-3 explains the end of the DNA better; the J call may be wrong. The CDR3 consists of 11 residues. Germline CDR1 is MNHNY and CDR2 is SVGAGI (reference sequence). CDR3 region: CASRLGQPQYF. The CDR3 DNA reads TGTGCCAGCAGGCTAGGACAGCCCCAGTATTTT.

Regarding this clonotype: The junction and the germline gene differ at one end; a read error may be behind it. The chain recombines TRBV7-8 with TRBJ2-3; D is unresolved. This CDR3 contains 16 residues. The germline CDR1 and CDR2 sequences are SGHVS and FQNEAQ. For the CDR3, the DNA is TGTGCCAGTAGCTTCTTATTATGGGGAAGAGCAGATACGCAGTATTTT. Protein sequence: CASSFLLWGRADTQYF.

Notes on this clonotype: This may stem from a read error, because a much larger clone lies one nucleotide away. The rearrangement joins TRBV7-8 to TRBJ2-3; a weak D match, TRBD2 (7 bases). The V end was cut by 7 bases, the J end by 2 bases, with 16 bases between. Germline V gives CDR1 SGHVS, CDR2 FQNEAQ. This CDR3 is 15 amino acids long. This CDR3 reads CASKMGGPFTDTQYF. CDR3 sequence (DNA): TGTGCCAGCAAAATGGGGGGGCCCTTCACAGATACGCAGTATTTT.